This T cell receptor beta chain was sequenced for a study of metastatic and nonmetastatic thyroid tumors. Study background: Repertoires from malignant and benign thyroid patients were compared across blood and tumor or nodule tissue.

Authors' processing steps: Clinicopathological groups supplied CDR3 differences that were used to build a distant-metastasis classifier for papillary thyroid cancer. Via MiXCR, TCRdb re-called the PCR reads. The V and J calls here are based on TCRdb, not the publication. The profile shows about 25,000 clones, around 20% of them singletons. No patient had received any treatment before thyroid surgery. Study outcomes and limitations: Relative to benign nodules, malignant thyroid tumors were reportedly characterized by significantly elevated TCR beta diversity in blood and tumor.

This clone was counted a few times. What it recognizes is unknown. This CDR3 has 13 amino acids. Looked up from germline, CDR1 is SGHRS and CDR2 is YFSETQ. The ends were cut back, 0 bases at V and 4 bases at J, with 6 bases in the middle. This chain uses TRBV5-1 with TRBJ2-3, with D hard to call. The receptor's source is a female donor with papillary thyroid cancer or a benign thyroid nodule (not recorded which). Some clones in this sample may be carry-over from other donors' samples. Sample: blood. The CDR3 DNA sequence: TGCGCCAGCAGCTTGGACGACGCAGATACGCAGTATTTT. It specifies CASSLDDADTQYF. The complete variable domain, with remaining parts taken from reference TRBV5-1 and TRBJ2-3, reads KAGVTQTPRYLIKTRGQQVTLSCSPISGHRSVSWYQQTPGQGLQFLFEYFSETQRNKGNFPGRFSGRQFSNSRSEMNVSTLELGDSALYLCASSLDDADTQYFGPGTRLTVL.